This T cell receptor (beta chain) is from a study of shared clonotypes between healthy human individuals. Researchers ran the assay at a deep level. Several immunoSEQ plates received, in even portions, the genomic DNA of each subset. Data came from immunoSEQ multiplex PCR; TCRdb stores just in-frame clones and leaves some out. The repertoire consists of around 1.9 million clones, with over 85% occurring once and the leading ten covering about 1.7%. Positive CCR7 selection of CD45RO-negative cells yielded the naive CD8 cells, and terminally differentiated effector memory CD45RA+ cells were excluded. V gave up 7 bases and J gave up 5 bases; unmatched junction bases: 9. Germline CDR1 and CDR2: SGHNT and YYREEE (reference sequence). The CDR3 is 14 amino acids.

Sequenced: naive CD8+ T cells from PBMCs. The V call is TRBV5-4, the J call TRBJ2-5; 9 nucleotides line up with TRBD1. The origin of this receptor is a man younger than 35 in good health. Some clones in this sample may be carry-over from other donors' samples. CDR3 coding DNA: TGTGCCAGCCGACAGGGGGGCGCCTGGGAGACCCAGTACTTC. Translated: CASRQGGAWETQYF.